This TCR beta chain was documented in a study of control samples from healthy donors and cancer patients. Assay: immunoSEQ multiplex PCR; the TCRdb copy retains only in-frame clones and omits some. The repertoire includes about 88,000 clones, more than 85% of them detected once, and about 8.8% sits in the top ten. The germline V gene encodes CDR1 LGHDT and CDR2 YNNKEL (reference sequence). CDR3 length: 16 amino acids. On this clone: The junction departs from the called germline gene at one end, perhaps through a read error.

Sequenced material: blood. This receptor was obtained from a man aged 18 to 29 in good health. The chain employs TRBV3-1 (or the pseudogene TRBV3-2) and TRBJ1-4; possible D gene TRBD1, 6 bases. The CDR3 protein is CASSKDRQGPNEKLFF. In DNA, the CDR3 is TGTGCCAGCAGCAAAGACAGGCAGGGGCCTAATGAAAAACTGTTTTTT.